The next 16 T cell receptor beta chains were all read from a single sample in a study of CD8+ T cells in alopecia areata. The treatment denotes: oral pan-JAK inhibitor, 5-10 mg twice daily. cDNA serving as the sequencing template came from extracted, reverse transcribed RNA. TCRdb's table, derived via immunoSEQ multiplex PCR, lists solely in-frame clones and lacks some. Here the sample spans approximately 210,000 clones, roughly 60% being singletons. The starting material was CD4+ T cells sorted from blood, obtained at week 49, from a patient treated with tofacitinib. All receptors come from a human donor with alopecia areata.

The chain combines TRBV5-1 with TRBJ2-7; 7 bases align to TRBD2. CDR3 length equals 15 residues. Unmatched junction bases numbered 9, after V lost 4 bases and J lost 2 bases. Germline lookup yields CDR1 SGHRS and CDR2 YFSETQ. CDR3 bases: TGCGCCAGCAGCCCACACGGCGGGGGACCCTACGAGCAGTACTTC. Its translation is CASSPHGGGPYEQYF. Based on the CDR3 plus reference TRBV5-1 and TRBJ2-7, the full variable domain is KAGVTQTPRYLIKTRGQQVTLSCSPISGHRSVSWYQQTPGQGLQFLFEYFSETQRNKGNFPGRFSGRQFSNSRSEMNVSTLELGDSALYLCASSPHGGGPYEQYFGPGTRLTVT.

The chain has TRBV29-1 and TRBJ2-3; TRBD2 is a possible D gene (5 bases). CDR1 and CDR2 from the germline V gene are SQVTM and ANQGSEA. There are 14 residues in the CDR3. Trimming took 4 bases from V and 0 from J, leaving 11 bases between them. The DNA for the CDR3 is TGCAGCGTTGTGGGGAGAACTAGCACAGATACGCAGTATTTT. Protein sequence: CSVVGRTSTDTQYF.

The chain uses TRBV30 and TRBJ2-6, with a weak D call TRBD1 (6 bases). This CDR3 spans 15 amino acids. V was trimmed by 4 bases and J by 0 bases, leaving 10 bases between them. Looked up from germline, CDR1 is GTSNPN and CDR2 is SVGIG (reference sequence). CDR3 sequence reads: CAWTNRASGANVLTF. The CDR3 region has the DNA TGTGCCTGGACCAACAGGGCCTCTGGGGCCAACGTCCTGACTTTC.

This sequence joins TRBV29-1 and TRBJ1-2, with 7 positions matching TRBD1. This CDR3 region has 14 residues. Losses at the gene ends were 4 bases for V and 4 bases for J; bases not matched to a gene: 9. CDR1 is SQVTM and CDR2 is ANQGSEA in the germline V gene. The CDR3 reads CSVVDRVFGYGYTF. In DNA form, the CDR3 reads TGCAGCGTTGTTGACAGGGTGTTTGGCTATGGCTACACCTTC.

The chain carries TRBV7-9 and TRBJ1-2; TRBD1 might be the D (6 bases). The V gene lost 5 bases and the J gene lost 10 bases, with 11 bases spanning the gap. CDR1 and CDR2 from the germline V gene are SEHNR and FQNEAQ (reference sequence). The CDR3 is made up of 11 amino acids. CDR3 sequence reads: CASSPQGSYTF. CDR3 nucleotides: TGTGCCAGCAGCCCACAGGGTTCCTACACCTTC.

This chain connects TRBV29-1 to TRBJ1-6; D perhaps matches TRBD1 (5 bases). Germline CDR1 and CDR2: SQVTM and ANQGSEA. The CDR3 runs 14 residues. V was clipped by 0 bases and J by 10 bases, with 13 bases between them. The CDR3 sequence is CSVEDGAGGSPLHF. In DNA form, the CDR3 reads TGCAGCGTTGAAGACGGGGCGGGCGGCTCACCCCTCCACTTT.

This clone has a handful of counts. V gene TRBV15 combines with J gene TRBJ2-5; D is unclear. V lost 1 base and J 1 base, leaving 10 bases between the germline ends. The CDR3 runs 15 residues. Per germline, CDR1 LNHNV and CDR2 YYDKDF (reference sequence). For the CDR3, the DNA is TGTGCCACCAGCAGAGCCCCCTCCGGCCAAGAGACCCAGTACTTC. Translation: CATSRAPSGQETQYF.

DNA of the CDR3: TGCGCCAGCAGCCAAGACTGGGATTCCTCGGTCAATCAGCCCCAGCATTTT. Its translation is CASSQDWDSSVNQPQHF. V usage is TRBV4-1 and J usage is TRBJ1-5; D is unresolved. CDR3 size: 17 residues. Germline-derived CDR1 and CDR2 are MGHRA and YSYEKL. V shed 0 bases and J shed 3 bases, with 15 bases lying between them.

The J gene is TRBJ2-7, the V gene TRBV10-2; the match to TRBD2 covers 10 bases. Germline V gene sequence: CDR1 WSHSY, CDR2 SAAADI. The CDR3 consists of 14 residues. V was clipped by 5 bases and J by 4 bases; unmatched bases: 5. The CDR3 is CASSSSGGAYEQYF. CDR3 DNA sequence: TGCGCCAGCAGTTCCAGCGGGGGGGCGTACGAGCAGTACTTC.

This chain links TRBV5-6 with TRBJ2-6; 9 bases map to TRBD1. V dropped 6 bases and J dropped 3; count of bases not matched to a gene: 13. The germline CDR1 and CDR2 sequences are SGHDT and YYEEEE. The CDR3 spans 18 residues. The CDR3 DNA is TGTGCCAGCACTCCGCCGGGACAGGGTAATTTTGGGGCCAACGTCCTGACTTTC. This translates into CASTPPGQGNFGANVLTF.

The chain recombines TRBV30 with TRBJ1-1, with D possibly matching TRBD1 (5 bases). CDR1 and CDR2 (germline): GTSNPN, SVGIG (reference sequence). Trimming left V 0 bases short and J 7 bases short, with 9 bases between. The length of the CDR3 is 12 residues. The CDR3 DNA follows: TGTGCCTGGAGTGTACTGAGGGGTGAAGCTTTCTTT. Translating gives CAWSVLRGEAFF.

This clone was counted between two and nine times. The chain combines TRBV27 with TRBJ2-6; 7 nucleotides line up with TRBD1. V shed 6 bases, J shed 1 base, and the junction held 9 bases outside the gene matches. This CDR3 contains 17 residues. CDR1 and CDR2 (germline): MNHEY, SMNVEV (reference sequence). The CDR3 DNA follows: TGTGCCAGCAGCGCCGGGACAGTCCCGTCTGGGGCCAACGTCCTGACTTTC. As protein: CASSAGTVPSGANVLTF.

The V and J genes are TRBV29-1 and TRBJ2-7; D ambiguous. V lost 4 bases and J lost 5, with 9 bases in between. The CDR3 runs 11 residues. Looked up from germline, CDR1 is SQVTM and CDR2 is ANQGSEA. CDR3 coding DNA: TGCAGCGTTGTAGGTGCTCACGAGCAGTACTTC. The encoded protein is CSVVGAHEQYF.

The chain employs TRBV2 and TRBJ2-7; 8 bases match TRBD1. CDR1 is SNHLY and CDR2 is FYNNEI in the germline V gene. With V trimmed by 10 bases and J by 2 bases, 4 bases remained unmatched. This CDR3 comprises 12 residues. The CDR3 sequence is CANGDRPYEQYF. The CDR3 DNA reads as TGTGCCAACGGGGACAGGCCCTACGAGCAGTACTTC.

This chain uses TRBV5-1 with TRBJ1-1; D is unresolved. CDR3 size: 14 residues. Looked up from germline, CDR1 is SGHRS and CDR2 is YFSETQ. Trimming cost V 4 bases and J 1 base, with 11 bases left between them. DNA of the CDR3: TGCGCCAGCAGCCCATTTCAGCCGAACACTGAAGCTTTCTTT. The encoded protein is CASSPFQPNTEAFF.

The CDR3 region has the DNA TGCAGCGCCGGGACAGCTCAAGAGACCCAGTACTTC. Its protein product is CSAGTAQETQYF. V and J are TRBV29-1 and TRBJ2-5; 7 bases agree with TRBD1. Germline CDR1 is SQVTM and CDR2 is ANQGSEA. The CDR3 spans 12 residues. With 7 bases clipped from V and 2 bases from J, the junction kept 4 bases outside the gene matches.